Listed below are T cell receptor beta chains from one sample, sequenced in a study of graft-versus-host responses after intestinal transplantation. The table came from immunoSEQ multiplex PCR; TCRdb's copy has only in-frame clones and leaves some out. The sample holds approximately 20,000 clones, roughly nine tenths seen once. The sequencing here drew on PBMCs, taken around 68 days after intestinal transplantation. The receptors here all came from a human patient who received an intestinal transplant, so some T cells may come from the graft donor. Both conserved end residues are part of each CDR3. Part of the rows lack a size; the others show once, few, many or a class for expanded clones.

j_call: TRBJ1-6
v_call: TRBV7-2
clone_size: .
cdr3_aa: CASSLDRALNSPLHF

j_call: TRBJ1-2
v_call: TRBV4-3
clone_size: .
cdr3_aa: CASSQDRSNYGYTF

j_call: .
v_call: TRBV15
clone_size: .
cdr3_aa: CATSRDAEGGYEQYF

j_call: TRBJ1-2
v_call: TRBV12-1
clone_size: once
cdr3_aa: CASSFVRGENYGYTF

j_call: TRBJ1-1
v_call: TRBV7-9
clone_size: .
cdr3_aa: CASSLRDRGNTEAFF

j_call: .
v_call: TRBV11-2
clone_size: .
cdr3_aa: CASSLGWGPSYEQYF

j_call: TRBJ1-4
v_call: TRBV7-2
clone_size: .
cdr3_aa: CASSHRVGQKNEKLFF

j_call: TRBJ1-1
v_call: TRBV4-3
clone_size: .
cdr3_aa: CASSQDWTGGEAFF

j_call: TRBJ2-7
v_call: TRBV6-1
clone_size: .
cdr3_aa: CASSGPGRYEQYF

j_call: TRBJ1-4
v_call: TRBV18
clone_size: .
cdr3_aa: CASSPGQGYEKLFF

j_call: TRBJ1-4
v_call: TRBV29-1
clone_size: .
cdr3_aa: CSVGFEGETNEKLFF

j_call: TRBJ2-5
v_call: TRBV7-6
clone_size: .
cdr3_aa: CASSLRQQETQYF

j_call: TRBJ1-1
v_call: TRBV7-9
clone_size: .
cdr3_aa: CASSQLGQTNTEAFF

j_call: .
v_call: TRBV7-9
clone_size: .
cdr3_aa: CASSLANFYEQYF

j_call: TRBJ2-7
v_call: TRBV14
clone_size: once
cdr3_aa: CASSQVGGPYEQYF

j_call: TRBJ2-7
v_call: TRBV13
clone_size: .
cdr3_aa: CASSAPPHWGEQYF

j_call: TRBJ2-1
v_call: TRBV6-6
clone_size: .
cdr3_aa: CASSPLAGEGYNEQFF

j_call: TRBJ1-1
v_call: TRBV6-6
clone_size: .
cdr3_aa: CASSFKEMSEAFF

j_call: TRBJ1-1
v_call: TRBV5-6
clone_size: .
cdr3_aa: CASSFTGQAEAFF

j_call: TRBJ2-5
v_call: TRBV27
clone_size: once
cdr3_aa: CASSLGYPQETQYF

j_call: TRBJ2-3
v_call: TRBV11-3
clone_size: .
cdr3_aa: CASSLDTDTQYF

j_call: TRBJ2-3
v_call: TRBV13
clone_size: .
cdr3_aa: CASSLQANPMYF

j_call: TRBJ1-1
v_call: TRBV7-2
clone_size: .
cdr3_aa: CASSSREGTEAFF

j_call: TRBJ2-3
v_call: TRBV6-4
clone_size: .
cdr3_aa: CASSDGGSTDTQYF

j_call: TRBJ1-1
v_call: TRBV4-3
clone_size: few
cdr3_aa: CASSQLRTGYYTEAFF

j_call: TRBJ1-2
v_call: TRBV7-9
clone_size: .
cdr3_aa: CASSSLRQGLLLFNYGYTF

j_call: TRBJ2-1
v_call: TRBV2
clone_size: .
cdr3_aa: CASRSLLTTDNEQFF

j_call: TRBJ1-2
v_call: TRBV11-2
clone_size: .
cdr3_aa: CASSLGPIYGYTF

j_call: TRBJ2-1
v_call: TRBV6-1
clone_size: .
cdr3_aa: CASSEAGENEQFF

j_call: TRBJ1-4
v_call: TRBV2
clone_size: .
cdr3_aa: CASRRTGGNEKLFF

j_call: TRBJ2-2
v_call: TRBV6-4
clone_size: .
cdr3_aa: CASSERGPGTGELFF

j_call: TRBJ1-4
v_call: TRBV19
clone_size: .
cdr3_aa: CASSSGISQLSEKLFF

j_call: TRBJ1-1
v_call: TRBV5-8
clone_size: .
cdr3_aa: CASSLQGWTEAFF

j_call: TRBJ2-7
v_call: TRBV27
clone_size: .
cdr3_aa: CASSAIQGPSSYEQYF

j_call: TRBJ1-3
v_call: TRBV11-3
clone_size: .
cdr3_aa: CASSSAQGHRSGNTIYF

j_call: TRBJ2-7
v_call: TRBV12-5
clone_size: .
cdr3_aa: CASGHLGAEQYF

j_call: TRBJ1-2
v_call: TRBV7-2
clone_size: .
cdr3_aa: CASSSYRGANYGYTF

j_call: TRBJ1-2
v_call: TRBV1
clone_size: .
cdr3_aa: CTSSSRCLWRKTYGYTF

j_call: TRBJ2-1
v_call: TRBV15
clone_size: .
cdr3_aa: CATSRDQDNEQFF

j_call: TRBJ2-7
v_call: TRBV15
clone_size: .
cdr3_aa: CATSSGLSSYEQYF

j_call: TRBJ2-2
v_call: TRBV30
clone_size: .
cdr3_aa: CAWSLWGTGELFF

j_call: TRBJ2-6
v_call: TRBV30
clone_size: .
cdr3_aa: CAWSFTGVSGANVLTF

j_call: TRBJ1-1
v_call: TRBV27
clone_size: .
cdr3_aa: CASSLSTGGNTEAFF

j_call: .
v_call: TRBV21-1
clone_size: .
cdr3_aa: CASSRGTAHYEQYF

j_call: TRBJ2-7
v_call: TRBV5-1
clone_size: .
cdr3_aa: CASSPGTGSSYEQYF

j_call: TRBJ2-2
v_call: TRBV19
clone_size: .
cdr3_aa: CASSDYRGSGELFF

j_call: TRBJ2-3
v_call: TRBV9
clone_size: .
cdr3_aa: CASSVEGAGGPGTDTQYF

j_call: TRBJ1-5
v_call: TRBV2
clone_size: .
cdr3_aa: CASSEEGVSNQPQHF

j_call: TRBJ1-5
v_call: TRBV7-9
clone_size: .
cdr3_aa: CASSPTLPGYSNQPQHF

j_call: TRBJ2-7
v_call: TRBV5-6
clone_size: .
cdr3_aa: CASRPETAAYEQYF

j_call: TRBJ1-3
v_call: TRBV7-9
clone_size: once
cdr3_aa: CASSLGRAGGNTIYF

j_call: TRBJ2-3
v_call: TRBV27
clone_size: .
cdr3_aa: CASLGKGSTDTQYF

j_call: TRBJ2-1
v_call: TRBV5-1
clone_size: once
cdr3_aa: CASSFGLAVHNEQFF

j_call: TRBJ1-6
v_call: TRBV5-4
clone_size: .
cdr3_aa: CASSLRGDNSPLHF